This record looks at one T cell receptor beta chain sequence and its context. The antigen is not known. These data originate in a study of shared clonotypes between healthy human individuals. Study-wide points: Investigators collected only blood, and repertoires in tissues likely differ. It was the few donors that limited the genetic and exposure-history diversity represented. Non-shared clonotypes were found to have lower generation probabilities than the clonotypes that were shared by all four of the sorted-subset donors.

CD45RO-negative, CCR7-selected cells formed the naive CD8 fraction, which excluded terminally differentiated effector memory CD45RA+ cells. Genomic DNA of every subset was divided equally among multiple immunoSEQ plates. Profiling relied on immunoSEQ multiplex PCR, and the TCRdb table lists in-frame clones only, not all of them. The sample records hundreds of thousands of clones, around 95% being singletons. The length of the CDR3 is 15 residues. V was clipped by 3 bases and J by 0 bases, with 7 bases between them. Germline-derived CDR1 and CDR2 are SGHRS and YFSETQ. The sequenced sample was naive CD8+ T cells sorted from blood. V gene TRBV5-1 combines with J gene TRBJ1-6; D unclear. This TCR derives from a woman in her thirties in good health. The CDR3 DNA reads TGCGCCAGCAGCTCAGGAGACTCCTATAATTCACCCCTCCACTTT. This gives the protein CASSSGDSYNSPLHF.